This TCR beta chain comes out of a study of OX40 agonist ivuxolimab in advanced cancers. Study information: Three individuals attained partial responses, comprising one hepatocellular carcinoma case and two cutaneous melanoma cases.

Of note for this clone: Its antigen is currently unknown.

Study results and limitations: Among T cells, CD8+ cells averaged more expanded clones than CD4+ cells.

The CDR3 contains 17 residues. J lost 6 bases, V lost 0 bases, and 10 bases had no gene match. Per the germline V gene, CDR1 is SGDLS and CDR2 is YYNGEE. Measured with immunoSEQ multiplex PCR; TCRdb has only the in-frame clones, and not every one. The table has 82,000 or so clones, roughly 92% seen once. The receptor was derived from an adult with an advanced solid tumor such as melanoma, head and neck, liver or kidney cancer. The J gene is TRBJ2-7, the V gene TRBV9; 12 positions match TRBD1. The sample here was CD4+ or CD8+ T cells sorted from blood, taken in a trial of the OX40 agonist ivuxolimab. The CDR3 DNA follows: TGTGCCAGCAGCGTAGGGGGGACAGGGGGCCGAATAGGCGAGCAGTACTTC. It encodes CASSVGGTGGRIGEQYF.